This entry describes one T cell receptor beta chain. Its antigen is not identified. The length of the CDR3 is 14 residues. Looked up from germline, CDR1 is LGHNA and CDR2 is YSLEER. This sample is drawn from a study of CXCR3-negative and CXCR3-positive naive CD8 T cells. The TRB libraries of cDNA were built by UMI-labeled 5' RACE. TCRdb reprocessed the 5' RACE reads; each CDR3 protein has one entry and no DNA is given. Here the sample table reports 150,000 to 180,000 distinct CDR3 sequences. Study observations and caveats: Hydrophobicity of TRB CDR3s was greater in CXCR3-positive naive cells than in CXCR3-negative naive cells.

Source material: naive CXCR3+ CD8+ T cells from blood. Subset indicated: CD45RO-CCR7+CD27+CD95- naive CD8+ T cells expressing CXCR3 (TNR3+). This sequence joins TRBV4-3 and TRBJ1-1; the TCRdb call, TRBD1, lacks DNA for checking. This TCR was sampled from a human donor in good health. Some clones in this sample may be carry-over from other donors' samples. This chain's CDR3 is CASSQVSRATEAFF.